This T cell receptor (beta chain) was sequenced during a study of blood T cell repertoires in COVID-19. Study at large: Spain, Italy and the United States supplied samples that represented acute and convalescent COVID-19.

Germline CDR1 reads MNHNS; CDR2 reads SASEGT. The CDR3 is 16 residues long. The junction had 2 bases not matched to a gene; V was cut back by 2 bases and J by 2 bases. As handled by the study authors: Reference gene primer amplification gave nucleated cell count estimates. Repertoires were generated with immunoSEQ multiplex PCR, while TCRdb's copy carries only in-frame clones and drops some. V and J calls and clone size come straight from that table; D and trimming were deduced from the DNA. Of around 43,000 clones listed, approximately 86% are singletons. V usage is TRBV6-1 and J usage is TRBJ2-1; TRBD2 matches at 11 bases. This TCR was sampled from a woman older than 75 with acute or convalescent COVID-19. The specimen sequenced was peripheral blood. In DNA, the CDR3 is TGTGCCAGCAGTGAACGACTAGCGGGAACCTACAATGAGCAGTTCTTC. This translates into CASSERLAGTYNEQFF.